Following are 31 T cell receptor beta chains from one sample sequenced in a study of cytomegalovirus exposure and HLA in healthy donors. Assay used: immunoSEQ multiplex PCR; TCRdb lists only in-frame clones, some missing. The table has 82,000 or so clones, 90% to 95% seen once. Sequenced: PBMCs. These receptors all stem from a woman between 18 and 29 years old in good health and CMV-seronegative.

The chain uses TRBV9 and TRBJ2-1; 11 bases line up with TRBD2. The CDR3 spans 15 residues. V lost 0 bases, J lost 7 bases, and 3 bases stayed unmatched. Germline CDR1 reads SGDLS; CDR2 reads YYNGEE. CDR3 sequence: CASSVGLAGGNEQFF. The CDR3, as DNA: TGTGCCAGCAGCGTAGGGCTAGCGGGGGGAAATGAGCAGTTCTTC.

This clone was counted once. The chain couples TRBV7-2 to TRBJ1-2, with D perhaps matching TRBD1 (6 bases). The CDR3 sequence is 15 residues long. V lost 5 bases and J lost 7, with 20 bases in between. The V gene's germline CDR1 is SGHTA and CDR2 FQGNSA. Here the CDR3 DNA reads TGTGCCAGCAGCCCACCTCCGGGACAAAACACTGGCTACACCTTC. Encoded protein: CASSPPPGQNTGYTF.

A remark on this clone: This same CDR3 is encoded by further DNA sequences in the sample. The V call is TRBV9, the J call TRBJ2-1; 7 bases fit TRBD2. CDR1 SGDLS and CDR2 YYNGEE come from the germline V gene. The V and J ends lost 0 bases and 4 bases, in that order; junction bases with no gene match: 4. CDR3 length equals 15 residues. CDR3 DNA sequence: TGTGCCAGCAGCGTAGGTGCGGGAGCTTACAATGAGCAGTTCTTC. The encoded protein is CASSVGAGAYNEQFF.

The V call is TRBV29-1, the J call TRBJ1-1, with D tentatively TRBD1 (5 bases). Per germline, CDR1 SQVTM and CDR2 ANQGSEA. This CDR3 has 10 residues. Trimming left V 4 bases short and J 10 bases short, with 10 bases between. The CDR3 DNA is TGCAGCGTTGTACAGGAACGAGCTTTCTTT. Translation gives CSVVQERAFF. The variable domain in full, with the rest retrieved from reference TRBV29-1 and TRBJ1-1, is SAVISQKPSRDICQRGTSLTIQCQVDSQVTMMFWYRQQPGQSLTLIATANQGSEATYESGFVIDKFPISRPNLTFSTLTVSNMSPEDSSIYLCSVVQERAFFGQGTRLTVV.

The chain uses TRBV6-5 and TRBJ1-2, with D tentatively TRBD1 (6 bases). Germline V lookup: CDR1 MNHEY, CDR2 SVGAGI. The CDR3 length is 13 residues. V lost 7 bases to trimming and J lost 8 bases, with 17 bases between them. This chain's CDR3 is CASNQQGREGYTF. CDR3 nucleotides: TGTGCCAGCAATCAACAGGGAAGAGAGGGCTACACCTTC.

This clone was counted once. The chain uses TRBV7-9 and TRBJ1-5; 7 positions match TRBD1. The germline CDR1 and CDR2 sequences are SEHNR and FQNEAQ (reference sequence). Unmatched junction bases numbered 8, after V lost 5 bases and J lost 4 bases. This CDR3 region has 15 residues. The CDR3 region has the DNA TGTGCCAGCAGCCGCGATGGACAGGTTAATCAGCCCCAGCATTTT. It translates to CASSRDGQVNQPQHF.

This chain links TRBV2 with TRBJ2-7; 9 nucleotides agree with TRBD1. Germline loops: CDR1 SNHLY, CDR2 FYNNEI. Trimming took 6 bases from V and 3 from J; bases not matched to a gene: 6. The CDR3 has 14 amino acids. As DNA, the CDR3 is TGTGCCAGCAGACCGGGACAGGGACTCTACGAGCAGTACTTC. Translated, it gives CASRPGQGLYEQYF.

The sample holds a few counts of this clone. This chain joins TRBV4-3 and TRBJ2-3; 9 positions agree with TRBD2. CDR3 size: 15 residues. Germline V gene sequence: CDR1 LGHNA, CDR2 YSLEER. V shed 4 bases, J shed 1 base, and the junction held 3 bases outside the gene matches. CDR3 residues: CASSLWTSGTDTQYF. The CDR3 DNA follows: TGCGCCAGCAGCCTATGGACTAGCGGCACAGATACGCAGTATTTT.

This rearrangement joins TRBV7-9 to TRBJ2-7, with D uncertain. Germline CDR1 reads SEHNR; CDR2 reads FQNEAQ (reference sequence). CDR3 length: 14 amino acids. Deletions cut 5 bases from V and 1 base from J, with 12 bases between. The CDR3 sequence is CASSPGLPSYEQYF. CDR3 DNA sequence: TGTGCCAGCAGCCCAGGCCTTCCTTCCTACGAGCAGTACTTC.

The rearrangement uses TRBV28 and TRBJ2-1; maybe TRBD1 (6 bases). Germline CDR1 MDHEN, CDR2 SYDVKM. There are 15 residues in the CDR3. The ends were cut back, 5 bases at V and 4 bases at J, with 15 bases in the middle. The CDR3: CASSIPSDRYNEQFF. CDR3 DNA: TGTGCCAGCAGTATCCCCTCGGACAGATACAATGAGCAGTTCTTC.

CDR3 DNA sequence: TGTGCCAGCAGCTTCGGACAGGTCCACGCTGAAGCTTTCTTT. It is translated as CASSFGQVHAEAFF. The V gene is TRBV7-2, the J gene TRBJ1-1, with 7 bases that match TRBD1. This CDR3 comprises 14 residues. Looked up from germline, CDR1 is SGHTA and CDR2 is FQGNSA. The ends lost 3 bases at V and 6 bases at J; junction bases unmatched: 7.

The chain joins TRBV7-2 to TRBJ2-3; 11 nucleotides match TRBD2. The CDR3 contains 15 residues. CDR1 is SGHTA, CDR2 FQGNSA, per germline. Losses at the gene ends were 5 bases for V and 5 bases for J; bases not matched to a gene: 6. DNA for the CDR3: TGTGCCAGCAGCACTAGCGGGAGCTGGGGAGATACGCAGTATTTT. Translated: CASSTSGSWGDTQYF.

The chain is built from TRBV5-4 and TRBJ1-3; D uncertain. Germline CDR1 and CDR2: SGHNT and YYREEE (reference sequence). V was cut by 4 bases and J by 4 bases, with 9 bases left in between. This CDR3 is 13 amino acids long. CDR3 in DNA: TGTGCCAGCAGCCGACTGGCGGGAAACACCATATATTTT. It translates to CASSRLAGNTIYF.

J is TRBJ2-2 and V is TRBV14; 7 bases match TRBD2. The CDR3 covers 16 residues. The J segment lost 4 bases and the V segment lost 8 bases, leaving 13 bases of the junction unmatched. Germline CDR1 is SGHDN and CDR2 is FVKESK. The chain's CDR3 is CASAGVGGAGTGELFF. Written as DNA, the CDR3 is TGTGCCAGCGCGGGGGTCGGTGGGGCCGGCACCGGGGAGCTGTTTTTT. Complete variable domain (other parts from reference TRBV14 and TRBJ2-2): EAGVTQFPSHSVIEKGQTVTLRCDPISGHDNLYWYRRVMGKEIKFLLHFVKESKQDESGMPNNRFLAERTGGTYSTLKVQPAELEDSGVYFCASAGVGGAGTGELFFGEGSRLTVL.

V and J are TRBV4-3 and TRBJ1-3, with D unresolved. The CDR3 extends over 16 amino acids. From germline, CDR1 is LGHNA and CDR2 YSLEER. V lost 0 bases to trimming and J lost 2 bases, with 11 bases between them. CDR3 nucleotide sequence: TGCGCCAGCAGCCAAGACGGTGGGAGGGCTGGAAACACCATATATTTT. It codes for CASSQDGGRAGNTIYF.

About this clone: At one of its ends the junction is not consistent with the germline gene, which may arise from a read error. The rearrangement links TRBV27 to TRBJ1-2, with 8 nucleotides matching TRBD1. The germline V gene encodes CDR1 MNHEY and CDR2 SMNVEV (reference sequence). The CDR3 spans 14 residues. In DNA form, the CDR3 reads TGTGCCAGCAGTTTGGACAGGGTCAACTCTGGCTACACCTTC. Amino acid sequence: CASSLDRVNSGYTF.

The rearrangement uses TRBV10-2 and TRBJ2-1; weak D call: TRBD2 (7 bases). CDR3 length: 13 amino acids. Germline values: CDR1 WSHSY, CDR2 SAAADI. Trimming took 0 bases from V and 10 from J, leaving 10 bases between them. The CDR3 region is CASSESRGGEQFF. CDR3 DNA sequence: TGCGCCAGCAGTGAGTCCAGGGGAGGGGAGCAGTTCTTC.

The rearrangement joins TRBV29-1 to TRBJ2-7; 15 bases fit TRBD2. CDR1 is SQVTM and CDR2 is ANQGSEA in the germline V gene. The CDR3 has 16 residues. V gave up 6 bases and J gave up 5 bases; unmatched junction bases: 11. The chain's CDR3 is CSVNLRTSGRADEQYF. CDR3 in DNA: TGCAGCGTCAATCTCAGGACTAGCGGGAGGGCCGACGAGCAGTACTTC.

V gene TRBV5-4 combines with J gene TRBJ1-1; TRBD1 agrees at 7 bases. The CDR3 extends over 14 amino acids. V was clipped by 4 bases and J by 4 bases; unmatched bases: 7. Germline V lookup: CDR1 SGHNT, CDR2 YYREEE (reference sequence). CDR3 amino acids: CASSPGGRGTEAFF. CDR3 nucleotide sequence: TGTGCCAGCAGCCCAGGGGGTAGGGGCACTGAAGCTTTCTTT.

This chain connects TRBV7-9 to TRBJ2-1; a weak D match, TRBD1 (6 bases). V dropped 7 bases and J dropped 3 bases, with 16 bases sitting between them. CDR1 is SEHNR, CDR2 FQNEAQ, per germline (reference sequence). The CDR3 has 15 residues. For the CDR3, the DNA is TGTGCCAGCACCCCTGGGGGCACAGACTACAATGAGCAGTTCTTC. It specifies CASTPGGTDYNEQFF.

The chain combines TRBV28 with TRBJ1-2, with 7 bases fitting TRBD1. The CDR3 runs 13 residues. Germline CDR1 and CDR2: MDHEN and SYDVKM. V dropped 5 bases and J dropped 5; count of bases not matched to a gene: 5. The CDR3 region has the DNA TGTGCCAGCAGTCTAGGACAGGTTTATGGCTACACCTTC. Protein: CASSLGQVYGYTF.

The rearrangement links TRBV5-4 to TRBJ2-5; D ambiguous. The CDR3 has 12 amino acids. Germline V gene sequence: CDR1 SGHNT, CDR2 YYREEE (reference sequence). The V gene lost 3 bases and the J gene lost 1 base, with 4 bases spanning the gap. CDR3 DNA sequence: TGTGCCAGCAGCTGGCCCCAAGAGACCCAGTACTTC. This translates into CASSWPQETQYF.

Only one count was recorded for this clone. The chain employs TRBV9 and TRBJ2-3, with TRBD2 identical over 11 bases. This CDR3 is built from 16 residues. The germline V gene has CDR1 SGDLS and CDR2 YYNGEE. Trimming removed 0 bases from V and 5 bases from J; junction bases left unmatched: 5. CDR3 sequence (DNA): TGTGCCAGCAGCGTAGGTGATAGCGGGGGGGGAGATACGCAGTATTTT. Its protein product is CASSVGDSGGGDTQYF. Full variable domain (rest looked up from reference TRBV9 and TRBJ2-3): DSGVTQTPKHLITATGQRVTLRCSPRSGDLSVYWYQQSLDQGLQFLIQYYNGEERAKGNILERFSAQQFPDLHSELNLSSLELGDSALYFCASSVGDSGGGDTQYFGPGTRLTVL.

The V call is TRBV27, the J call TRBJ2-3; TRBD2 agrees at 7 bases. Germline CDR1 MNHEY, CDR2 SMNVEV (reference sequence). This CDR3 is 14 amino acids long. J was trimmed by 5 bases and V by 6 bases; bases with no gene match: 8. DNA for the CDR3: TGTGCCAGCAGCCCTGGACTAGAAAAAGATACGCAGTATTTT. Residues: CASSPGLEKDTQYF.

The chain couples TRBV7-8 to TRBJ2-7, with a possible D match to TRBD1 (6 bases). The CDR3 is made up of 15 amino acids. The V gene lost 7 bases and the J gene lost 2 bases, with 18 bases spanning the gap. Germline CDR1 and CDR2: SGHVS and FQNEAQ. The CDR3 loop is CASNNPLAGAYEQYF. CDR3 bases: TGTGCCAGCAACAACCCCTTGGCAGGGGCCTACGAGCAGTACTTC.

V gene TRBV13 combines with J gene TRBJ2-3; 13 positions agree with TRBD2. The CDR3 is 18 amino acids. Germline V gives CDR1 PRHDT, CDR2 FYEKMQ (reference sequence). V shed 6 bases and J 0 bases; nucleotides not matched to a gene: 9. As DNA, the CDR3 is TGTGCCAGCAGACCGACTAGCGGGGGGTCCGACAGCACAGATACGCAGTATTTT. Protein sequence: CASRPTSGGSDSTDTQYF.

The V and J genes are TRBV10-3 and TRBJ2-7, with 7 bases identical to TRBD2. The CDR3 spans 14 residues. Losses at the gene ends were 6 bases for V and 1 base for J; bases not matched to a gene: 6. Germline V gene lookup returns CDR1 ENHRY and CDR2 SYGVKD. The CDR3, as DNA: TGTGCCATCAGCAGCGGGGTAAAGTCCTACGAGCAGTACTTC. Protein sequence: CAISSGVKSYEQYF.

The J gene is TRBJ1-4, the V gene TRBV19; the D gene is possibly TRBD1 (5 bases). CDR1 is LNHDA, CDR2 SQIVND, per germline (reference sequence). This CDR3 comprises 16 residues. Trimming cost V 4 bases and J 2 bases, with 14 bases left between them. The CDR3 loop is CASSTGPGGTNEKLFF. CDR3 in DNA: TGTGCCAGTAGTACGGGACCGGGGGGGACTAATGAAAAACTGTTTTTT.

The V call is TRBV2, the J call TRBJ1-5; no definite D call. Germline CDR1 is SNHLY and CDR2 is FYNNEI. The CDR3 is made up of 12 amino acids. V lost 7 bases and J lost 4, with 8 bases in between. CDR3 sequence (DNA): TGTGCCAGCAAGAGGGTAAATCAGCCCCAGCATTTT. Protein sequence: CASKRVNQPQHF.

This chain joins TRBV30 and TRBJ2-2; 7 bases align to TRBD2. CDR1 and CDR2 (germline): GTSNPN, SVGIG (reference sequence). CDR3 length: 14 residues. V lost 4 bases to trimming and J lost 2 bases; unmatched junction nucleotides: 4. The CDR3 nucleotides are TGTGCCTGGATGAGGGAGGGTAACACCGGGGAGCTGTTTTTT. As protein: CAWMREGNTGELFF.

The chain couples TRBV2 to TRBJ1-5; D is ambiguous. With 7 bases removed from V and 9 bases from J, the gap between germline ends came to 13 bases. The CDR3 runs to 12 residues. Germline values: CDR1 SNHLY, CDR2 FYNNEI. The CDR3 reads CASTEGLRPQHF. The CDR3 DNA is TGTGCCAGCACCGAGGGCCTGCGGCCCCAGCATTTT.